A selection of T cell receptor beta chains follows, all from one sample in a study of beta chain features in type 1 diabetes. Generated by immunoSEQ multiplex PCR, the TCRdb table keeps only in-frame clones and is missing some. The data hold 600,000 or so clones, with about 14% observed a single time. Sequencing used naive CD4+ T cells from blood. These receptors were obtained from a young man with type 1 diabetes. The CDR3 runs from the conserved cysteine through the conserved F or W. Each record gives: clone size, V gene, D gene, J gene, CDR3 protein, CDR3 DNA. The D gene is left open where the match is weak. Clone size is stated in some rows and not others, as once, few, many or a class when expanded.

NA	TRBV9	NA	TRBJ2-5	CASSGVGETQYF	TGTGCCAGCAGCGGAGTGGGGGAGACCCAGTACTTC
few	TRBV15	NA	TRBJ2-7	CATSRVFQDEQYF	TGTGCCACCAGCAGAGTCTTCCAGGACGAGCAGTACTTC
NA	TRBV10-1	NA	TRBJ2-3	CASSESLLGADTQYF	TGCGCCAGCAGTGAAAGCCTACTGGGCGCAGATACGCAGTATTTT
few	TRBV10-3	TRBD1	TRBJ2-4	CAISFDRAQNIQYF	TGTGCCATCAGCTTCGACAGGGCGCAAAACATTCAGTACTTC
NA	TRBV18	NA	TRBJ1-2	CASSNQEANYGYTF	TGTGCCAGCTCAAACCAAGAGGCAAACTATGGCTACACCTTC
NA	TRBV7-9	NA	TRBJ2-1	CASSLGQGNNEQFF	TGTGCCAGCAGCTTGGGCCAGGGTAACAATGAGCAGTTCTTC
NA	TRBV4-2	NA	TRBJ1-1	CASSQGAGTEAFF	TGTGCCAGCAGCCAGGGGGCGGGCACTGAAGCTTTCTTT
few	TRBV5-1	NA	TRBJ1-2	CASSLTEGSAVGYTF	TGCGCCAGCAGCTTGACCGAGGGGAGTGCGGTGGGCTACACCTTC
NA	TRBV9	NA	TRBJ1-2	CASSVGGASNYGYTF	TGTGCCAGCAGCGTAGGTGGGGCATCTAACTATGGCTACACCTTC
once	TRBV28	NA	TRBJ2-7	CASSSMGRGYEQYF	TGTGCCAGCAGTTCTATGGGAAGGGGATACGAGCAGTACTTC
NA	TRBV6-5	NA	TRBJ1-2	CASSYSEGFNYGYTF	TGTGCCAGCAGTTACTCCGAGGGTTTTAACTATGGCTACACCTTC
NA	TRBV7-2	NA	TRBJ1-2	CASWGPPNYGYTF	TGTGCGAGCTGGGGACCTCCTAACTATGGCTACACCTTC
few	TRBV19	NA	TRBJ1-2	CASSIAAGADYGYTF	TGTGCCAGTAGTATAGCGGCGGGAGCAGACTATGGCTACACCTTC
NA	TRBV5-1	NA	TRBJ2-3	CASSLVGAGTDTQYF	TGCGCCAGCAGCTTGGTTGGGGCAGGCACAGATACGCAGTATTTT
NA	TRBV5-4	NA	TRBJ2-3	CASSLQLTGTDTQYF	TGTGCCAGCAGCTTGCAACTCACGGGGACAGATACGCAGTATTTT
few	TRBV7-9	NA	TRBJ2-7	CASSLEAGSSYEQYF	TGTGCCAGCAGCTTAGAGGCAGGATCCTCCTACGAGCAGTACTTC
few	TRBV10-3	NA	TRBJ2-5	CAISEWTAEETQYF	TGTGCCATCAGTGAGTGGACAGCCGAAGAGACCCAGTACTTC
NA	TRBV10-3	TRBD1	TRBJ1-1	CAISTGQLNTEAFF	TGTGCCATCAGCACGGGACAGCTGAACACTGAAGCTTTCTTT
few	TRBV5-1	NA	TRBJ2-1	CASSSQIRNNEQFF	TGCGCCAGCAGCTCTCAGATCCGTAACAATGAGCAGTTCTTC
NA	TRBV2	TRBD2	TRBJ2-3	CASRGPSGPSTDTQYF	TGTGCCAGCAGGGGTCCTAGCGGGCCAAGCACAGATACGCAGTATTTT
NA	TRBV2	NA	TRBJ2-1	CASRKGEQFF	TGTGCCAGCAGGAAGGGAGAGCAGTTCTTC
few	TRBV10-3	TRBD2	TRBJ2-3	CASSSKTSGSTDTQYF	TGTGCCTCATCATCCAAGACTAGCGGAAGCACAGATACGCAGTATTTT
few	TRBV5-1	TRBD2	TRBJ2-1	CASSIGTSGIHEQFF	TGCGCCAGCAGCATCGGGACTAGCGGGATCCATGAGCAGTTCTTC
NA	TRBV6-5	NA	TRBJ1-2	CASSYSPGAGYGYTF	TGTGCCAGCAGTTATAGCCCCGGTGCGGGCTATGGCTACACCTTC
few	TRBV7-2	NA	TRBJ2-6	CASSLVGTSGANVLTF	TGTGCCAGCAGCTTAGTTGGGACATCTGGGGCCAACGTCCTGACTTTC
NA	TRBV5-1	NA	TRBJ2-7	CASSLVARVTYEQYF	TGCGCCAGCAGCTTGGTAGCCCGCGTAACCTACGAGCAGTACTTC
NA	TRBV30	TRBD1	TRBJ2-7	CAWSSPGTGVYEQYF	TGTGCCTGGAGCAGCCCCGGGACAGGGGTTTACGAGCAGTACTTC
few	TRBV19	NA	TRBJ1-2	CASSNYGYTF	TGTGCCAGTAGTAACTATGGCTACACCTTC
few	TRBV6-5	TRBD1	TRBJ2-7	CATSRQGFGNEQYF	TGTGCCACTTCTCGACAGGGTTTCGGGAACGAGCAGTACTTC
NA	TRBV19	TRBD2	TRBJ2-1	CASSVRSGRRDNEQFF	TGTGCCAGTAGTGTACGTAGCGGGAGGAGAGACAATGAGCAGTTCTTC
NA	TRBV18	TRBD2	TRBJ2-3	CASSRSGDSTDTQYF	TGTGCCAGCTCCCGAAGCGGGGATAGCACAGATACGCAGTATTTT
few	TRBV21-1	NA	TRBJ2-1	CASSSRTSGSSYNEQFF	TGTGCCAGCAGCTCCCGAACTAGCGGTAGCTCCTACAATGAGCAGTTCTTC
NA	TRBV5-4	NA	TRBJ1-1	CASSRRGTGFYEAFF	TGTGCCAGCAGCCGGCGAGGAACAGGGTTCTATGAAGCTTTCTTT
NA	TRBV7-2	NA	TRBJ2-7	CASSLAGDRYEQYF	TGTGCCAGCAGCTTAGCGGGAGATAGGTACGAGCAGTACTTC
NA	TRBV18	NA	TRBJ1-2	CASSPLSADGYGYTF	TGTGCCAGCTCACCACTTTCCGCGGACGGCTATGGCTACACCTTC
few	TRBV7-6	TRBD1	TRBJ1-4	CASSQGGTGYEKLFF	TGTGCCAGCTCCCAAGGCGGGACAGGGTACGAAAAACTGTTTTTT
NA	TRBV7-9	NA	TRBJ1-2	CASTILLGYTF	TGTGCCAGCACGATACTACTCGGCTACACCTTC
NA	TRBV25-1	NA	TRBJ1-4	CASRFRINEKLFF	TGTGCCAGCAGATTCCGAATTAATGAAAAACTGTTTTTT
NA	TRBV18	TRBD1	TRBJ2-1	CASSRPGTASNEQFF	TGTGCCAGCTCACGACCCGGGACAGCAAGTAATGAGCAGTTCTTC
NA	TRBV29-1	NA	TRBJ2-7	CSAMTGPEQYF	TGCAGCGCTATGACAGGCCCCGAGCAGTACTTC
NA	TRBV2	TRBD1	TRBJ2-2	CASTGQGYGELFF	TGTGCCAGCACTGGACAGGGATACGGGGAGCTGTTTTTT
few	TRBV7-6	NA	TRBJ2-7	CASGNRVPYEQYF	TGTGCCAGCGGAAACAGGGTTCCCTACGAGCAGTACTTC
few	TRBV6-5	NA	TRBJ2-1	CASSYSSGYEQFF	TGTGCCAGCAGTTACTCAAGCGGGTATGAGCAGTTCTTC